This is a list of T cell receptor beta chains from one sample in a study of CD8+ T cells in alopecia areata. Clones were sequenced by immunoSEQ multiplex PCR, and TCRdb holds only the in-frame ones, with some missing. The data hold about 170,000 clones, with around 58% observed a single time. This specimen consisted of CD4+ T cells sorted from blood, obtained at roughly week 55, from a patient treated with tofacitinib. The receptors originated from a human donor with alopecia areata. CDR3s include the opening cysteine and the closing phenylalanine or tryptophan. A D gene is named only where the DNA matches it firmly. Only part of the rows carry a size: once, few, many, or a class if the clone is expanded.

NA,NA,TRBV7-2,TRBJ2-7,CASSLSWQGLYEQYF,TGTGCCAGCAGCTTATCCTGGCAAGGCCTCTACGAGCAGTACTTC
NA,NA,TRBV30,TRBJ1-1,CAWSATGLAEAFF,TGTGCCTGGAGCGCGACAGGTTTGGCTGAAGCTTTCTTT
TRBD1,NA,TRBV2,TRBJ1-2,CASSARQGTNYGYTF,TGTGCCAGCAGTGCGAGACAGGGAACGAACTATGGCTACACCTTC
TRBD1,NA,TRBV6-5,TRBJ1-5,CASRGQGPYQPQHF,TGTGCCAGCAGGGGACAGGGACCCTATCAGCCCCAGCATTTT
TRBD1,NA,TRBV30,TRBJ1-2,CAWGGQDPYYGYTF,TGTGCCTGGGGGGGACAGGATCCCTACTATGGCTACACCTTC
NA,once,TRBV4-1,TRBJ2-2,CASSQDPRPGELFF,TGCGCCAGCAGCCAAGATCCGAGGCCCGGGGAGCTGTTTTTT
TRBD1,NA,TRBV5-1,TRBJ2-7,CASSLETGTGGYEQYF,TGCGCCAGCAGCTTGGAAACCGGGACAGGCGGCTACGAGCAGTACTTC
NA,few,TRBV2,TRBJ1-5,CASNRDENQPQHF,TGTGCCAGCAACCGGGACGAGAATCAGCCCCAGCATTTT
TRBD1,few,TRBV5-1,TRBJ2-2,CASSRTGQSGTGELFF,TGCGCCAGCAGCAGGACAGGCCAATCGGGGACCGGGGAGCTGTTTTTT
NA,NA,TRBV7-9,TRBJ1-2,CASSLSRNYGYTF,TGTGCCAGCAGCTTATCGAGAAACTATGGCTACACCTTC
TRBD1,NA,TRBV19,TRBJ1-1,CASSSDRAGTEAFF,TGTGCCAGTAGTTCGGACAGGGCGGGAACTGAAGCTTTCTTT
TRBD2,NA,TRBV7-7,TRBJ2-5,CASSLGLAGTQYF,TGTGCTAGCAGCTTAGGACTAGCGGGGACCCAGTACTTC
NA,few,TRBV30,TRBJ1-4,CAWSVLRLDEKLFF,TGTGCCTGGAGTGTTCTTAGGCTGGATGAAAAACTGTTTTTT
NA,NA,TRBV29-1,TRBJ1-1,CSVGPYLGTEAFF,TGCAGCGTTGGGCCCTATCTGGGGACTGAAGCTTTCTTT
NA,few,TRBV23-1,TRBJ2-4,CASSHPSPRQPPLHIQYF,TGCGCCAGCAGTCACCCCTCTCCTAGACAGCCACCCCTGCACATTCAGTACTTC
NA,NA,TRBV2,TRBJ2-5,CASQMGRTQETQYF,TGTGCCAGCCAAATGGGGCGGACCCAAGAGACCCAGTACTTC
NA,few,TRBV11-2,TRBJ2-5,CASSWRVSETQYF,TGTGCCAGCAGCTGGCGGGTTTCAGAGACCCAGTACTTC
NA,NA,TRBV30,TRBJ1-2,CAWSGQSISRGYTF,TGTGCCTGGAGTGGACAGTCAATCTCCAGGGGCTACACCTTC
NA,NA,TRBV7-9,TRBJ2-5,CASSLRQETQYF,TGTGCCAGCAGCTTACGCCAAGAGACCCAGTACTTC
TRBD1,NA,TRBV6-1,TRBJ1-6,CASRTPGQVNSPLHF,TGTGCCAGCAGGACGCCGGGACAGGTCAATTCACCCCTCCACTTT
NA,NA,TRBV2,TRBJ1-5,CASSSGVQPQHF,TGTGCCAGCAGCTCGGGGGTCCAGCCCCAGCATTTT
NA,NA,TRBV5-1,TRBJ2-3,CASSLADTQYF,TGCGCCAGCAGCTTAGCAGATACGCAGTATTTT
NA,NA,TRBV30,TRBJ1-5,CAWTLGPGNNQPQHF,TGTGCCTGGACACTCGGCCCAGGGAATAATCAGCCCCAGCATTTT
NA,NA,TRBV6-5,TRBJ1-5,CASRDGSNQPQHF,TGTGCCAGCAGAGATGGTAGCAATCAGCCCCAGCATTTT
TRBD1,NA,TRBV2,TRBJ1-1,CASSQGEITEAFF,TGTGCCAGCAGCCAGGGGGAGATCACTGAAGCTTTCTTT
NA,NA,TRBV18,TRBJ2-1,CASSPRNNEQFF,TGTGCCAGCTCACCACGTAACAATGAGCAGTTCTTC
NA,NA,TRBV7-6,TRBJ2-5,CASSLAQETQYF,TGTGCCAGCAGCTTAGCGCAAGAGACCCAGTACTTC
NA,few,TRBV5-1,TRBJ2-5,CASSGDRQQETQYF,TGCGCCAGCTCCGGAGACAGACAACAAGAGACCCAGTACTTC
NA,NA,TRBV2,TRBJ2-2,CASSLRENTGELFF,TGTGCCAGCAGTTTGCGGGAGAACACCGGGGAGCTGTTTTTT
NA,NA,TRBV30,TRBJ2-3,CAWSLAVGTLGDTQYF,TGTGCCTGGAGTCTCGCTGTCGGGACACTGGGGGATACGCAGTATTTT
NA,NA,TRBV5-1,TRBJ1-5,CASSLVGGNQPQHF,TGCGCCAGCAGCTTGGTAGGGGGCAATCAGCCCCAGCATTTT
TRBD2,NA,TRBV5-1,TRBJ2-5,CASSLLAGGQETQYF,TGCGCCAGCAGCTTACTAGCGGGGGGGCAAGAGACCCAGTACTTC
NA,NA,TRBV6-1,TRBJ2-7,CASSVGKDEQYF,TGTGCCAGCAGTGTTGGTAAGGACGAGCAGTACTTC
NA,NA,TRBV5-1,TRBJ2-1,CASSSRNRRSSYNEQFF,TGCGCCAGCAGCTCCCGTAACAGGAGAAGCTCCTACAATGAGCAGTTCTTC
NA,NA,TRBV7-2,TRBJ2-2,CASSLAYGKNTGELFF,TGTGCCAGCAGCTTAGCGTATGGGAAGAACACCGGGGAGCTGTTTTTT
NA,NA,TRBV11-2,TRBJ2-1,CASSPLDWVYNEQFF,TGTGCCAGCAGCCCACTAGATTGGGTCTACAATGAGCAGTTCTTC
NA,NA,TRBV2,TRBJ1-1,CASTYYMNTEAFF,TGTGCCAGCACCTACTACATGAACACTGAAGCTTTCTTT
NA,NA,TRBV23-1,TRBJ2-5,CASKSYSRNQETQYF,TGCGCCAGCAAGTCATATTCTAGGAACCAAGAGACCCAGTACTTC
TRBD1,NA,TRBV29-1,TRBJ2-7,CSVRAGQGTSDGYEQYF,TGCAGCGTCCGAGCTGGACAGGGGACCTCGGATGGCTACGAGCAGTACTTC
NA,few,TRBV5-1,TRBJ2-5,CASSSGGRVTQETQYF,TGCGCCAGCAGCTCCGGAGGGCGGGTGACCCAAGAGACCCAGTACTTC
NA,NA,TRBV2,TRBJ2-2,CASRSLTNTGELFF,TGTGCCAGCAGGTCGTTGACGAACACCGGGGAGCTGTTTTTT
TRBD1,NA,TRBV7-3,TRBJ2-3,CASSLSRDSPEDTQYF,TGTGCCAGCAGCTTATCCCGGGACAGCCCTGAGGATACGCAGTATTTT
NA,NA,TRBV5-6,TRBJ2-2,CASSLGYTGELFF,TGTGCCAGCAGCTTGGGCTACACCGGGGAGCTGTTTTTT
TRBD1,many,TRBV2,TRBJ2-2,CASKGTAENTGELFF,TGTGCCAGCAAGGGGACAGCCGAGAACACCGGGGAGCTGTTTTTT
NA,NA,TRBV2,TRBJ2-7,CASRGLYEQYF,TGTGCCAGCCGCGGGCTCTACGAGCAGTACTTC
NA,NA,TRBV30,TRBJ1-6,CAWMDFGKERNSPLHF,TGTGCCTGGATGGACTTCGGGAAGGAGCGTAATTCGCCCCTCCACTTT
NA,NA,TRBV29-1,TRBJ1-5,CSASSNGGVVQPQHF,TGCAGCGCCTCGTCAAATGGGGGGGTCGTCCAGCCCCAGCATTTT
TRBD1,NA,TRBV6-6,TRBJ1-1,CASSSQGRYTEAFF,TGTGCCAGCAGTTCACAGGGGAGGTACACTGAAGCTTTCTTT
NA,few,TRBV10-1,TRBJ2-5,CASSDTPGPQETQYF,TGCGCCAGCAGTGATACGCCAGGGCCCCAAGAGACCCAGTACTTC
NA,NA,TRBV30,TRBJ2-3,CAWSVSSVSTDTQYF,TGTGCCTGGAGTGTATCTAGTGTTAGCACAGATACGCAGTATTTT